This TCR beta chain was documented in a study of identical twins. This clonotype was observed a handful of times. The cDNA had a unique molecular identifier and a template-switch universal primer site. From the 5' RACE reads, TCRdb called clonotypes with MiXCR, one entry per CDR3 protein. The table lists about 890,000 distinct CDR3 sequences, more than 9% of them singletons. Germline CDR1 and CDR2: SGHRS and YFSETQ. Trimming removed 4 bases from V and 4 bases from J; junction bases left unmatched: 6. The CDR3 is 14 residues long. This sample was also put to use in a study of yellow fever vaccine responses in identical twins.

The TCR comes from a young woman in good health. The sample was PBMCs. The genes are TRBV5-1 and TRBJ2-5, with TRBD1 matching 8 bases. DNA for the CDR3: TGCGCCAGCAGCCTATGGGACAGGCTAGAGACCCAGTACTTC. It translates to CASSLWDRLETQYF.